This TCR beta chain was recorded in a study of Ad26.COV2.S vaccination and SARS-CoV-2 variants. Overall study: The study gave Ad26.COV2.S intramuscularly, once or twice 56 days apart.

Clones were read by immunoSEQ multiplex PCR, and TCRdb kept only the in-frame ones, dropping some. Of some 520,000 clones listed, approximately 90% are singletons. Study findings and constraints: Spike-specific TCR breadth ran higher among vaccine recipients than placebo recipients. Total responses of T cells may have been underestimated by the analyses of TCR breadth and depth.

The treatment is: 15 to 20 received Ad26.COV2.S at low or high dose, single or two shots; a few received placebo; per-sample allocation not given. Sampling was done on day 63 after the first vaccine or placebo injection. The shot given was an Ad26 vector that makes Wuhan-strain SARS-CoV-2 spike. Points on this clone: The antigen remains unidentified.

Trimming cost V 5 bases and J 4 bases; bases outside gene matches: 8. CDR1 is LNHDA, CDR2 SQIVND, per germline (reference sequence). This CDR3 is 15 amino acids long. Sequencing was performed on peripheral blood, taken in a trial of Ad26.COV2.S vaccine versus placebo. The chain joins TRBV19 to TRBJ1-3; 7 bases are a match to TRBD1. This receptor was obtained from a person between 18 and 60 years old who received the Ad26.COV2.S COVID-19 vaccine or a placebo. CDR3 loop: CASSRPTGIGNTIYF. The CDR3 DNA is TGTGCCAGTAGTCGACCGACAGGGATCGGAAACACCATATATTTT.